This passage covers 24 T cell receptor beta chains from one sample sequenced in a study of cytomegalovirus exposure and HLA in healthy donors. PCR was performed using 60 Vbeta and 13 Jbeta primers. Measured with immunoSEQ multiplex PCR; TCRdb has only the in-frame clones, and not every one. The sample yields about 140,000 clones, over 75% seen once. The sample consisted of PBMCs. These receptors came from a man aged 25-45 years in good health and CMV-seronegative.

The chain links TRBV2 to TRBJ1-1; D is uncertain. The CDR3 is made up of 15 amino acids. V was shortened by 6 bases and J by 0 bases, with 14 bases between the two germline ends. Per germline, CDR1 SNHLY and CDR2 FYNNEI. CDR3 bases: TGTGCCAGCAGCCTGGACGGAGGAGTGAACACTGAAGCTTTCTTT. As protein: CASSLDGGVNTEAFF.

The CDR3 DNA reads as TGTGCCAGCAGCTTACCGAGGGCCGGGACAGATCCCTACGAGCAGTACTTC. Protein product: CASSLPRAGTDPYEQYF. The chain links TRBV7-9 to TRBJ2-7, with 7 bases aligning to TRBD1. CDR1 SEHNR and CDR2 FQNEAQ come from the germline V gene (reference sequence). This CDR3 is 17 amino acids long. J gave up 2 bases and V 2 bases, and 12 bases lay outside the gene matches.

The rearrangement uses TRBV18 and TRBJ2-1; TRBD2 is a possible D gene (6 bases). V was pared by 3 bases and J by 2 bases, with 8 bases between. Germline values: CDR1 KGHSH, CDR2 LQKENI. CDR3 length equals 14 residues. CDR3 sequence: CASSPGGTYNEQFF. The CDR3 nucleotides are TGTGCCAGCTCACCGGGCGGGACCTACAATGAGCAGTTCTTC. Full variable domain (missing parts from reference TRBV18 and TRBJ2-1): NAGVMQNPRHLVRRRGQEARLRCSPMKGHSHVYWYRQLPEEGLKFMVYLQKENIIDESGMPKERFSAEFPKEGPSILRIQQVVRGDSAAYFCASSPGGTYNEQFFGPGTRLTVL.

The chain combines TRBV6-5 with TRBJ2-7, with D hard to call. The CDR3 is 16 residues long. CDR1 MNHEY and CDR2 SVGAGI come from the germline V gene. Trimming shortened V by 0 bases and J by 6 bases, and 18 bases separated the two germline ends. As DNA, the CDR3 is TGTGCCAGCAGTTACTCGCCGGGTCCTAAACTGGGCGAGCAGTACTTC. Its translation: CASSYSPGPKLGEQYF.

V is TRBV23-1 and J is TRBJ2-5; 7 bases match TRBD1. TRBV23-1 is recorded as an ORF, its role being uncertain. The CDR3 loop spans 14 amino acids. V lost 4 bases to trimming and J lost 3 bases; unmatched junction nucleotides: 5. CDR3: CASSPPGQKETQYF. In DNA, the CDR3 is TGCGCCAGCAGTCCTCCGGGACAGAAAGAGACCCAGTACTTC.

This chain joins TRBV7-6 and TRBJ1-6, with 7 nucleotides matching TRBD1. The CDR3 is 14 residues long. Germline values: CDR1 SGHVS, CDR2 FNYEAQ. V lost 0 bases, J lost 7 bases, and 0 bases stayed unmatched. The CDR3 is CASSLAGQNSPLHF. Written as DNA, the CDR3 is TGTGCCAGCAGCTTAGCGGGACAGAATTCACCCCTCCACTTT.

CDR3 amino acids: CASSADSGTGAEKLFF. The CDR3 DNA follows: TGTGCCAGCAGCGCGGATTCCGGGACAGGAGCTGAAAAACTGTTTTTT. The gene calls are TRBV9 and TRBJ1-4; 8 positions match TRBD1. Germline lookup yields CDR1 SGDLS and CDR2 YYNGEE. J was trimmed by 7 bases and V by 3 bases; bases with no gene match: 11. The CDR3 has 16 residues.

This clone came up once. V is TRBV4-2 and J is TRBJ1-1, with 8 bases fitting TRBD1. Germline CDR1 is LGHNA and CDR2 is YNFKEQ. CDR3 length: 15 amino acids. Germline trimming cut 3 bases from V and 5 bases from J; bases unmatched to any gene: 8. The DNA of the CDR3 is TGTGCCAGCAGCCAGAGCCGGACAGGGAGGACTGAAGCTTTCTTT. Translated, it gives CASSQSRTGRTEAFF.

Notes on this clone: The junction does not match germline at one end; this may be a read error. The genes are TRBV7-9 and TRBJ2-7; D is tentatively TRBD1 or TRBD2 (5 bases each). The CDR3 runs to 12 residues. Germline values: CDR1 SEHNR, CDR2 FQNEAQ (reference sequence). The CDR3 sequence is CSSSLEGREQYF. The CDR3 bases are TGTTCCAGCAGCTTAGAGGGGCGCGAGCAGTACTTC.

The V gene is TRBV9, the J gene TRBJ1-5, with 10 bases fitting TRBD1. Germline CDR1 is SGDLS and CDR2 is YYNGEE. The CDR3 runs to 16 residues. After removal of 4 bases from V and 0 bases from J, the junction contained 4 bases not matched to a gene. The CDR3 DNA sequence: TGTGCCAGCAGCCCCGGGACAGGGGCTAGCAATCAGCCCCAGCATTTT. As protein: CASSPGTGASNQPQHF.

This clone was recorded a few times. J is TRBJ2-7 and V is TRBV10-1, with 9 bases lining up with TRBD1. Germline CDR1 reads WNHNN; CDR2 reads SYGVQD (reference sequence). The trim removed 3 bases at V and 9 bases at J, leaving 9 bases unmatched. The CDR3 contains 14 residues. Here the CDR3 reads CASSERGQGTPQYF. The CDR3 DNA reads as TGCGCCAGCAGTGAAAGGGGACAGGGTACTCCGCAGTACTTC.

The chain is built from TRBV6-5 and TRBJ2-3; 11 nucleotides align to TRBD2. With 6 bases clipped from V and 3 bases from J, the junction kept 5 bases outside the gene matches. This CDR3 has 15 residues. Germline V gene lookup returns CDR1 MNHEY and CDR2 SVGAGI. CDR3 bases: TGTGCCAGCAGCCTAACTAGCGGGAGAACAGATACGCAGTATTTT. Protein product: CASSLTSGRTDTQYF.

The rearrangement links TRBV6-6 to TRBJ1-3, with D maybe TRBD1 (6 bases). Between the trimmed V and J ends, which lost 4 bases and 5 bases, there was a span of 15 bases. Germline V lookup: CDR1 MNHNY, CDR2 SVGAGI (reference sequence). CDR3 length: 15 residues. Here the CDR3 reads CASSSPTGLRNTIYF. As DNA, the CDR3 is TGTGCCAGCAGTTCCCCTACAGGGTTAAGAAACACCATATATTTT.

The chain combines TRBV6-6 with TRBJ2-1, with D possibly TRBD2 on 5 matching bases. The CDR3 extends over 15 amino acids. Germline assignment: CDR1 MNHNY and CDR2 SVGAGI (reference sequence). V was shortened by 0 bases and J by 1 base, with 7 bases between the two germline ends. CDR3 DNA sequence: TGTGCCAGCAGTTACTCCGGGGTTTCCTACAATGAGCAGTTCTTC. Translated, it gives CASSYSGVSYNEQFF.

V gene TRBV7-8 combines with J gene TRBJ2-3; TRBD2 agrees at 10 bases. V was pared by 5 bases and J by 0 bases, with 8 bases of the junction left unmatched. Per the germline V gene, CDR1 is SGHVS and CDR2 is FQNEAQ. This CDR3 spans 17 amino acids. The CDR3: CASSPRTSGGSTDTQYF. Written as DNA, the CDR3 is TGTGCCAGCAGCCCAAGGACTAGCGGAGGGAGCACAGATACGCAGTATTTT. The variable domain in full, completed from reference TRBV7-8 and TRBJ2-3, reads GAGVSQSPRYKVAKRGQDVALRCDPISGHVSLFWYQQALGQGPEFLTYFQNEAQLDKSGLPSDRFFAERPEGSVSTLKIQRTQQEDSAVYLCASSPRTSGGSTDTQYFGPGTRLTVL.

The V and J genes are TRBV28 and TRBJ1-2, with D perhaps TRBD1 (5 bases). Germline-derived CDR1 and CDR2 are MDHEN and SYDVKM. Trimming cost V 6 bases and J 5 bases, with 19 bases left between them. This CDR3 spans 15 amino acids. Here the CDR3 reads CASSPGLLLGYGYTF. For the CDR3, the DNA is TGTGCCAGCAGCCCGGGACTCCTCCTGGGATATGGCTACACCTTC.

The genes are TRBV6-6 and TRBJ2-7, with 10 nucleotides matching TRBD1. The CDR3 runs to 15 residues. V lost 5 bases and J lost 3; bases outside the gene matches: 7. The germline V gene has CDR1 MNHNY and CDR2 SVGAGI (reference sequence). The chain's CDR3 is CASSLRDRGGYEQYF. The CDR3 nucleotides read TGTGCCAGCAGTCTCCGGGACAGGGGTGGCTACGAGCAGTACTTC.

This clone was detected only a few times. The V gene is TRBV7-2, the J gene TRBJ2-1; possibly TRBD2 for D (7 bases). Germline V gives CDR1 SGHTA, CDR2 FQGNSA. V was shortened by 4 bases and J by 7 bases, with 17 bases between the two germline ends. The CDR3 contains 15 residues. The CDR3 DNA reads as TGTGCCAGCAGCTGGGTAGGGGGGGGGCTGAATGAGCAGTTCTTC. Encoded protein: CASSWVGGGLNEQFF.

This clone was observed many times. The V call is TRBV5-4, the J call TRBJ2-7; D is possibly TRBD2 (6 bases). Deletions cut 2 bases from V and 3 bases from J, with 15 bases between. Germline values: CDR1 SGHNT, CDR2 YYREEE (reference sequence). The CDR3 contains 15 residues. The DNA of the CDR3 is TGTGCCAGCAGCTTTGCCGGGAGATCGTTCTACGAGCAGTACTTC. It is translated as CASSFAGRSFYEQYF. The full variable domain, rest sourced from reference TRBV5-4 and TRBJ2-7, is ETGVTQSPTHLIKTRGQQVTLRCSSQSGHNTVSWYQQALGQGPQFIFQYYREEENGRGNFPPRFSGLQFPNYSSELNVNALELDDSALYLCASSFAGRSFYEQYFGPGTRLTVT.

CDR3 nucleotides: TGCGCCAGCAGCTCATCGGGGGTCTCTGGGGCCAACGTCCTGACTTTC. Its translation: CASSSSGVSGANVLTF. The chain uses TRBV5-1 and TRBJ2-6; tentative D call: TRBD2 (6 bases). With 3 bases removed from V and 0 bases from J, the gap between germline ends came to 10 bases. Germline V gene data show CDR1 as SGHRS and CDR2 as YFSETQ. This CDR3 comprises 16 residues.

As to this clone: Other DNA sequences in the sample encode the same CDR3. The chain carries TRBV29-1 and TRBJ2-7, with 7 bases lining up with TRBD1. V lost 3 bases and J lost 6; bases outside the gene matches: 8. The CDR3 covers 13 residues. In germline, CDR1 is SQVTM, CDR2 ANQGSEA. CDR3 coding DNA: TGCAGCGTTGAGACAGGGCTAGGACGCGAGCAGTACTTC. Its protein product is CSVETGLGREQYF.

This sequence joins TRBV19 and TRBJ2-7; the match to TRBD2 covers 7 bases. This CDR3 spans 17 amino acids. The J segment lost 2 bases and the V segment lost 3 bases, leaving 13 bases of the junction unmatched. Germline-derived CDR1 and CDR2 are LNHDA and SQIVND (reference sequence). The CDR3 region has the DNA TGTGCCAGTAGTATCCGGGGAGGGGCTAGCGAAGCCTACGAGCAGTACTTC. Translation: CASSIRGGASEAYEQYF.

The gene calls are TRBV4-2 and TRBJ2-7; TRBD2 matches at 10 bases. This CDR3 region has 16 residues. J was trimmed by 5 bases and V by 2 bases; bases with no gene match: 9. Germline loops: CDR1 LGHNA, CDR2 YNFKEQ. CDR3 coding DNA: TGTGCCAGCAGCCAATTCCAGAGCGGGGGGGCCGACGAGCAGTACTTC. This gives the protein CASSQFQSGGADEQYF.

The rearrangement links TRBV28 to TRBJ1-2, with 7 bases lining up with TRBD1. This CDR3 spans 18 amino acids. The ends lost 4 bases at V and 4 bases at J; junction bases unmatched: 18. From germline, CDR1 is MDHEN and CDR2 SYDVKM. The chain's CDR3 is CASSWGTDFSVEGYGYTF. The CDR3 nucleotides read TGTGCCAGCAGTTGGGGGACAGACTTCTCCGTTGAGGGCTATGGCTACACCTTC.